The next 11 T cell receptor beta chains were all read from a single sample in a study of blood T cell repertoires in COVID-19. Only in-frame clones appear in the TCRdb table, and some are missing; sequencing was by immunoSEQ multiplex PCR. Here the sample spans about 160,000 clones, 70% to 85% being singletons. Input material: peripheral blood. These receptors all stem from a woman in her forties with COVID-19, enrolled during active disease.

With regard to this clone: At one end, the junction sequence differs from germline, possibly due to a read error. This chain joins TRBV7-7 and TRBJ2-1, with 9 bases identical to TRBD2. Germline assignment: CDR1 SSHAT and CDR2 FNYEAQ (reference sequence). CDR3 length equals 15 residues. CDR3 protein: CASSLGLAGHNEQFF. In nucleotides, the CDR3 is TGTGCTAGCAGCTTAGGGCTAGCGGGGCACAATGAGCAGTTCTTC.

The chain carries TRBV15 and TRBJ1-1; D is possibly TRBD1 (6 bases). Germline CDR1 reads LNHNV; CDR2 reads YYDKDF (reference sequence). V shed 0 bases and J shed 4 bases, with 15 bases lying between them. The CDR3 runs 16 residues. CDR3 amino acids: CATSRDGTITPTEAFF. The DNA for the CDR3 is TGTGCCACCAGCAGAGATGGGACAATCACCCCCACTGAAGCTTTCTTT.

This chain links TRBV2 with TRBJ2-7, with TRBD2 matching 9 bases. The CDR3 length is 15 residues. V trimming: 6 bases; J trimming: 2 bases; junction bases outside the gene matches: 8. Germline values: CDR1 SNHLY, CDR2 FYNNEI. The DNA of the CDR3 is TGTGCCAGCAGCCCCCTGGCGGGAGGGCCCTACGAGCAGTACTTC. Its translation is CASSPLAGGPYEQYF.

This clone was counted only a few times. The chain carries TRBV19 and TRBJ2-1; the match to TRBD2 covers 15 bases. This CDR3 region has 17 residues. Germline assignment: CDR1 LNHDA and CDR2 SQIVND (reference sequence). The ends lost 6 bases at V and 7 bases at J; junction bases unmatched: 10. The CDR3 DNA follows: TGTGCCAGTAGCTCCTCTCATGGGACTAGCGGGAGGAATGAGCAGTTCTTC. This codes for CASSSSHGTSGRNEQFF.

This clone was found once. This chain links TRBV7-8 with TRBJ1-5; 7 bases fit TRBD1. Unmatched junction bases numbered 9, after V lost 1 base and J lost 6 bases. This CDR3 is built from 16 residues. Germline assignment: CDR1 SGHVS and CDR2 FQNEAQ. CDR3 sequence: CASSLVMGQSFQPQHF. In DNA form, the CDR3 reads TGTGCCAGCAGCTTAGTAATGGGACAGTCATTTCAGCCCCAGCATTTT.

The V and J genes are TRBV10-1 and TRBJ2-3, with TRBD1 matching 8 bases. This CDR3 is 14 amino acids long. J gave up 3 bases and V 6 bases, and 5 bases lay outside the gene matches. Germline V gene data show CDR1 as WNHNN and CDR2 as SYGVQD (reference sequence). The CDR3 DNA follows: TGCGCCAGCAGAGCCGGACAGGGAACAGATACGCAGTATTTT. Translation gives CASRAGQGTDTQYF.

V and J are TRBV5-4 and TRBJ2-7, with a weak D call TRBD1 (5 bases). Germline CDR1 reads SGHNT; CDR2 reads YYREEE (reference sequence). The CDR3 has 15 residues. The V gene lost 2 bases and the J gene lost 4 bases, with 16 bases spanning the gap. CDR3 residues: CASSFPQGASYEQYF. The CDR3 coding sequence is TGTGCCAGCAGCTTCCCCCAGGGCGCCTCTTACGAGCAGTACTTC.

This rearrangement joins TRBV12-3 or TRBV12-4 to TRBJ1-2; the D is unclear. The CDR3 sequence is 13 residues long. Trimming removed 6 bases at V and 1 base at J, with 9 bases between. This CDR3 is CASSLRINYGYTF. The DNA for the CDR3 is TGTGCCAGCAGCCTTAGAATTAACTATGGCTACACCTTC.

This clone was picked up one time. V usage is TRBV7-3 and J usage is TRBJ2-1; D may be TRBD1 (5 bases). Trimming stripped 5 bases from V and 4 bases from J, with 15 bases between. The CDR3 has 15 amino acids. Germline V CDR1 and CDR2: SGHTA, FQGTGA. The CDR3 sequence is CASSHDRAVYNEQFF. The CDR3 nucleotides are TGTGCCAGCAGCCATGACAGAGCAGTTTACAATGAGCAGTTCTTC.

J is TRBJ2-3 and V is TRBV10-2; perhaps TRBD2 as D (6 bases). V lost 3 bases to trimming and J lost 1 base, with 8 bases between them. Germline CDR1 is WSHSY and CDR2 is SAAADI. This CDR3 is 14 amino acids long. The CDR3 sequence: CASSDGTGTDTQYF. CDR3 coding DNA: TGCGCCAGCAGTGATGGGACTGGCACAGATACGCAGTATTTT.

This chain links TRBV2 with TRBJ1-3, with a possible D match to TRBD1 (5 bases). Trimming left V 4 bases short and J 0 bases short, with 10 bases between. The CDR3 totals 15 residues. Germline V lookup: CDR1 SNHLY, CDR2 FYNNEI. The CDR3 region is CASSARVNSGNTIYF. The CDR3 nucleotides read TGTGCCAGCAGTGCCAGGGTTAACTCTGGAAACACCATATATTTT.